The T cell receptor beta chain under discussion was sequenced for a study of T cell repertoires in cytomegalovirus infection. Across the whole study: Use of recently identified HLA-C-restricted and well-studied HLA-B-restricted CMV epitopes was part of the study. The public TCR beta signatures pointed to both CMV infection and matching HLA type. Study-wide results and caveats: The ex vivo response was dominated by HLA-C-restricted CMV-specific TCR beta clonotypes.

TCRdb redid the calling of the reads with MiXCR, one entry per CDR3 protein. The sample holds hundreds of thousands of distinct CDR3 sequences, around a third seen once. CDR3 length: 15 residues. Germline V gene data show CDR1 as MNHEY and CDR2 as SMNVEV (reference sequence). The V gene lost 3 bases and the J gene lost 5 bases, with 13 bases spanning the gap. This clonotype was counted a few times. Its antigen is as yet unknown. J is TRBJ2-2 and V is TRBV27, with D possibly TRBD2 on 6 matching bases. Sequencing used cultured CD8+ T cells from PBMCs, obtained from culture after CMV antigen stimulation. The sequence was obtained from a human donor in good health (CMV status not recorded). Some clones in this sample may be carry-over from other donors' samples. The CDR3 is CASSFRGAGTGELFF. As DNA, the CDR3 is TGTGCCAGCAGTTTCCGGGGCGCGGGGACCGGGGAGCTGTTTTTT.